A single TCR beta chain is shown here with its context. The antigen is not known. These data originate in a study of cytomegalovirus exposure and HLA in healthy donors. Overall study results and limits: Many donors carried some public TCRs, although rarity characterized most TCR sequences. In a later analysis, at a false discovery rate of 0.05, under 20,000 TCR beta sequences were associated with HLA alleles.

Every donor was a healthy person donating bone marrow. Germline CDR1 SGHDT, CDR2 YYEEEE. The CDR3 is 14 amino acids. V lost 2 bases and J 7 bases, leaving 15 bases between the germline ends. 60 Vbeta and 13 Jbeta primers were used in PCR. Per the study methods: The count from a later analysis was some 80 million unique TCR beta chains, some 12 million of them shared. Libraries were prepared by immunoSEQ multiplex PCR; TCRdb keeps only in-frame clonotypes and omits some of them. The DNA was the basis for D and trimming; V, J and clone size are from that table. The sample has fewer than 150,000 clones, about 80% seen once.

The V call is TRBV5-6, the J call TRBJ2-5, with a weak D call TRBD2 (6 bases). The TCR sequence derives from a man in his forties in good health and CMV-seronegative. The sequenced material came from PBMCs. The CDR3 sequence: CASSFRTHGGTQYF. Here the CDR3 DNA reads TGTGCCAGCAGCTTCCGGACACACGGGGGGACCCAGTACTTC.